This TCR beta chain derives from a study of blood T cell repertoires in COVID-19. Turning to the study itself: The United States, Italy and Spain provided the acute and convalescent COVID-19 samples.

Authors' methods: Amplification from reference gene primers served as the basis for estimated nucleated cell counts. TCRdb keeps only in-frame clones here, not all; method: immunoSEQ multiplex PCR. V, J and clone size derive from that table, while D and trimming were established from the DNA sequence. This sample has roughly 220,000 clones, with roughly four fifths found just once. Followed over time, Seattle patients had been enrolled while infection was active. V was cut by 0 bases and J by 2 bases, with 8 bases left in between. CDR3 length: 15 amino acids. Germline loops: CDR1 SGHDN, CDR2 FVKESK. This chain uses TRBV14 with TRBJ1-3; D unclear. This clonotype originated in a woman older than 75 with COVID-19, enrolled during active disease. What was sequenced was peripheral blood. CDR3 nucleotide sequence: TGTGCCAGCAGCCAAGACGGCGGGACTGGAAACACCATATATTTT. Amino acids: CASSQDGGTGNTIYF.